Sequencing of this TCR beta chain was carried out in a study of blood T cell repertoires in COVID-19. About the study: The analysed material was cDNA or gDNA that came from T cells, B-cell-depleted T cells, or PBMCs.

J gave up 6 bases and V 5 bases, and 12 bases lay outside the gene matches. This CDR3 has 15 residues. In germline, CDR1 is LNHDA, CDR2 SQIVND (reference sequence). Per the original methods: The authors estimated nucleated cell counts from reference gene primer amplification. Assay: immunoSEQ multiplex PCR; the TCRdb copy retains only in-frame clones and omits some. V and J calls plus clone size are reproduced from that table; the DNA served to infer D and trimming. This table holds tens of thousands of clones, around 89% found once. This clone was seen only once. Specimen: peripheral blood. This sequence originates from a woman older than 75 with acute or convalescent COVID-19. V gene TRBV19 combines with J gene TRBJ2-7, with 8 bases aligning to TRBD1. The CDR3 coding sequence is TGTGCCAGTAGTCCCCGGACAGGGCTCTATCCCGAGCAGTACTTC. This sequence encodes CASSPRTGLYPEQYF.